This T cell receptor (beta chain) was retrieved from a study of cytomegalovirus exposure and HLA in healthy donors. Separation from the roughly 670-subject first cohort characterized the roughly 110-subject validation cohort, to which the donors belonged. Repertoires were generated with immunoSEQ multiplex PCR, while TCRdb's copy carries only in-frame clones and drops some. The repertoire includes around 150,000 clones, 88% of them detected once, and about 2.7% sits in the top ten. Overall study results and limits: According to a later analysis, TCR clusters from the first cohort tended to co-occur in the roughly 110 validation repertoires. According to the study, around 160 TCR beta chains were cytomegalovirus-associated. Reports described diagnosis of cytomegalovirus status by the classifier as highly specific and sensitive.

In regard to this clone: Antigen: not known.

CDR1 SQVTM and CDR2 ANQGSEA come from the germline V gene. With 1 base removed from V and 8 bases from J, the gap between germline ends came to 14 bases. The CDR3 has 14 amino acids. This chain connects TRBV29-1 to TRBJ2-2; possible D gene TRBD2, 6 bases. The TCR sequence derives from a man younger than 30 in good health and CMV-seronegative. The sample consisted of PBMCs. The CDR3 protein is CSVEVPAGGGELFF. CDR3 DNA sequence: TGCAGCGTTGAAGTTCCAGCGGGCGGTGGGGAGCTGTTTTTT.